This TCR beta chain originates from a study of cytotoxic CD8 clonotypes in ibrutinib-treated CLL. TCRdb keeps only in-frame clones here, not all; method: immunoSEQ multiplex PCR. The table records 45,000 to 50,000 clones, roughly 53% of them present only once. This CDR3 is built from 18 residues. Germline CDR1 is MNHNS and CDR2 is SASEGT. Trimming shortened V by 4 bases and J by 0 bases, and 21 bases separated the two germline ends. The sequencing used PBMCs, collected after 12 months of ibrutinib treatment. The sequence was collected from a human donor with chronic lymphocytic leukemia. The chain uses TRBV6-1 and TRBJ1-1; D not certain. The CDR3 coding sequence is TGTGCCAGCAGTGGCCTAAGACAAGGCAGACTCATGAACACTGAAGCTTTCTTT. It codes for CASSGLRQGRLMNTEAFF.